A selection of T cell receptor beta chains follows, all from one sample in a study of response to subunit inactivated influenza vaccine. TCRdb independently ran MiXCR on the RT-PCR reads; one entry per CDR3 protein. The profile shows about 700,000 distinct CDR3 sequences, around 15% of them singletons. The material was PBMCs from blood, obtained around 15 days before vaccination. All receptors come from a man aged 50 to 59 who received an inactivated influenza vaccine. Each CDR3 is given with its conserved first and last residue.

TRBV15	CATSRASGRYEQYF
TRBV20-1	CSALSGTNYEQYF
TRBV10-3	CAISGPGQGNTEAFF
TRBV12-3/TRBV12-4	CASSHRGSFGYTF
TRBV12-3/TRBV12-4	CASSLRREWDTQYF
TRBV25-1	CASTSGLSYEQYF
TRBV12-3/TRBV12-4	CASSLSRGADNEQFF
TRBV7-9	CASSTQWEGSTDTQYF
TRBV7-2	CASSLGWPIQYF
TRBV20-1	CSALTRDIPKNIQYF
TRBV6-5	CASSYFRDRPSEQYF
TRBV7-2	CASSSSGNYEQYF
TRBV3-1	CASSQEGQGNSGNTIYF
TRBV24-1	CATSDAWDNEQFF
TRBV11-2	CASSLSASGRADTQYF
TRBV4-1	CASSQTTGGLPTDTQYF
TRBV29-1	CSGWDSGWSETQYF
TRBV7-9	CASALEDTQYF
TRBV5-1	CASSLRGASTDTQYF
TRBV24-1	CATRPGQGGLEAFF
TRBV28	CASSTTGLGYTF
TRBV18	CASSPGQGSEQPQHF
TRBV7-6	CASSLNLLAGSHNEQFF
TRBV6-5	CASSLNGAGGRKETQYF
TRBV27	CATSYSRGTTEAFF
TRBV9	CASSSRTSGETQYF
TRBV6-4	CASSDSNGGGPVDTQYF
TRBV6-1	CASAPGQGPNTEAFF